The 27 T cell receptor beta chains below come from one sample, sequenced in a study of cytomegalovirus exposure and HLA in healthy donors (dated by TCRdb to the late 2010s). Library method: the immunoSEQ multiplex PCR assay. For the multiplex PCR, a mixture combining 60 forward primers for TCR Vbeta segments and 13 reverse primers for TCR Jbeta segments was used. This is the immuneACCESS table as TCRdb keeps it, with only in-frame sequences that have V and J called. A part of the clones is gone; compared with another copy, unresolved V genes explain less than half, and the rest is unexplained. The sample yields roughly 190,000 clones; more than 75% were counted once. Of the sample, roughly 1.6% falls within the top ten clones. Source material: PBMCs. The receptors derive from a woman aged 45-60 years in good health and CMV-seronegative.

The chain couples TRBV7-2 to TRBJ2-7; D ambiguous. The CDR3 is made up of 11 amino acids. The V gene's germline CDR1 is SGHTA and CDR2 FQGNSA. With 2 bases removed from V and 4 bases from J, the gap between germline ends came to 3 bases. CDR3 DNA sequence: TGTGCCAGCAGCTTATCTTACGAGCAGTACTTC. It is translated as CASSLSYEQYF.

The rearrangement uses TRBV18 and TRBJ1-1; 8 bases are a match to TRBD1. Germline CDR1 KGHSH, CDR2 LQKENI. The CDR3 consists of 16 residues. Trimming cost V 1 base and J 3 bases; bases outside gene matches: 7. The CDR3 sequence is CASSPRSGGLDTEAFF. CDR3 in DNA: TGTGCCAGCTCACCACGGTCAGGGGGCTTGGACACTGAAGCTTTCTTT.

V is TRBV5-1 and J is TRBJ1-1; unclear D gene. Germline V gene sequence: CDR1 SGHRS, CDR2 YFSETQ. The V gene lost 5 bases and the J gene lost 3 bases, with 14 bases spanning the gap. The CDR3 covers 14 residues. CDR3 amino acids: CASSFVGEDTEAFF. DNA of the CDR3: TGCGCCAGCAGTTTTGTGGGAGAGGACACTGAAGCTTTCTTT. Looking up the rest from reference TRBV5-1 and TRBJ1-1 gives the full variable domain: KAGVTQTPRYLIKTRGQQVTLSCSPISGHRSVSWYQQTPGQGLQFLFEYFSETQRNKGNFPGRFSGRQFSNSRSEMNVSTLELGDSALYLCASSFVGEDTEAFFGQGTRLTVV.

This sequence joins TRBV28 and TRBJ1-5; 7 positions agree with TRBD1. Looked up from germline, CDR1 is MDHEN and CDR2 is SYDVKM. The junction had 6 bases not matched to a gene; V was cut back by 7 bases and J by 6 bases. The CDR3 runs to 13 residues. In nucleotides, the CDR3 is TGTGCCAGCAAAGGGGGCGCGGGTCAGCCCCAGCATTTT. This codes for CASKGGAGQPQHF.

The sample holds one count of this clone. The chain carries TRBV5-6 and TRBJ2-5; D call uncertain. CDR3 length: 18 residues. Trimming left V 0 bases short and J 6 bases short, with 24 bases between. Germline assignment: CDR1 SGHDT and CDR2 YYEEEE. The CDR3 loop is CASSLVFRQAGVLKTQYF. In DNA form, the CDR3 reads TGTGCCAGCAGCTTGGTGTTTCGGCAGGCCGGCGTTCTGAAGACCCAGTACTTC.

The J gene is TRBJ2-7, the V gene TRBV6-6; D call uncertain. Germline V gene sequence: CDR1 MNHNY, CDR2 SVGAGI (reference sequence). V lost 2 bases to trimming and J lost 3 bases, with 11 bases between them. The CDR3 contains 14 residues. The CDR3 nucleotides are TGTGCCAGCAGTTACGGGCCTACTGGCTACGAGCAGTACTTC. This encodes CASSYGPTGYEQYF.

The chain couples TRBV27 to TRBJ1-5; 8 bases map to TRBD1. J lost 5 bases, V lost 6 bases, and 6 bases had no gene match. CDR1 MNHEY and CDR2 SMNVEV come from the germline V gene (reference sequence). The CDR3 totals 14 residues. The CDR3 sequence: CASSLTGGDQPQHF. DNA for the CDR3: TGTGCCAGCAGCCTCACAGGGGGAGATCAGCCCCAGCATTTT.

Of note for this clone: The germline gene is not matched at one end of the junction; a read error may be the cause. The J gene is TRBJ2-7, the V gene TRBV2, with a weak D call TRBD1 (6 bases). Per the germline V gene, CDR1 is SNHLY and CDR2 is FYNNEI. The CDR3 covers 14 residues. The CDR3 loop is CASRPDSISCEQYF. For the CDR3, the DNA is TGTGCCAGCCGTCCGGACAGCATATCCTGCGAGCAGTACTTC.

J is TRBJ1-2 and V is TRBV28, with a weak D call TRBD1 (5 bases). From germline, CDR1 is MDHEN and CDR2 SYDVKM. CDR3 length equals 14 residues. V was pared by 2 bases and J by 4 bases, with 11 bases between. In nucleotides, the CDR3 is TGTGCCAGCAGTTTAATGGAGACAGTCTATGGCTACACCTTC. This encodes CASSLMETVYGYTF.

This rearrangement joins TRBV7-3 to TRBJ1-1; D might be TRBD1 (5 bases). Trimming shortened V by 2 bases and J by 3 bases, and 10 bases separated the two germline ends. This CDR3 region has 14 residues. Germline CDR1 and CDR2: SGHTA and FQGTGA. The CDR3 is CASSLQGGDTEAFF. Written as DNA, the CDR3 is TGTGCCAGCAGCTTACAGGGAGGGGACACTGAAGCTTTCTTT.

For this clone: The sample has other DNA sequences that encode this CDR3 too. The chain joins TRBV5-1 to TRBJ2-5; D is perhaps TRBD2 (6 bases). This CDR3 region has 14 residues. V lost 0 bases and J lost 2, with 8 bases in between. CDR1 and CDR2 from the germline V gene are SGHRS and YFSETQ. DNA of the CDR3: TGCGCCAGCAGCTTGGCCGGAGGGCAAGAGACCCAGTACTTC. It translates to CASSLAGGQETQYF.

This clone was observed a few times. The CDR3 loop reads CASSDYFGTSTSPLHF. Written as DNA, the CDR3 is TGTGCCAGCAGTGATTATTTCGGGACATCTACTTCACCCCTCCACTTT. This chain joins TRBV2 and TRBJ1-6, with D possibly matching TRBD1 (6 bases). V shed 3 bases and J shed 9 bases, with 18 bases lying between them. Looked up from germline, CDR1 is SNHLY and CDR2 is FYNNEI. The CDR3 totals 16 residues. Supplemented by reference TRBV2 and TRBJ1-6, the full variable domain reads EPEVTQTPSHQVTQMGQEVILRCVPISNHLYFYWYRQILGQKVEFLVSFYNNEISEKSEIFDDQFSVERPDGSNFTLKIRSTKLEDSAMYFCASSDYFGTSTSPLHFGNGTRLTVT.

This sequence joins TRBV9 and TRBJ2-7; tentatively, D is TRBD2 (5 bases). V was shortened by 0 bases and J by 6 bases, with 13 bases between the two germline ends. Germline V gene sequence: CDR1 SGDLS, CDR2 YYNGEE. This CDR3 contains 14 residues. CDR3 amino acids: CASSVAGSDGEQYF. Written as DNA, the CDR3 is TGTGCCAGCAGCGTAGCGGGGTCAGATGGCGAGCAGTACTTC. Full variable domain (missing parts from reference TRBV9 and TRBJ2-7): DSGVTQTPKHLITATGQRVTLRCSPRSGDLSVYWYQQSLDQGLQFLIQYYNGEERAKGNILERFSAQQFPDLHSELNLSSLELGDSALYFCASSVAGSDGEQYFGPGTRLTVT.

The chain is built from TRBV9 and TRBJ1-2; no reliable D call. The V end was cut by 2 bases, the J end by 1 base, with 6 bases between. There are 13 residues in the CDR3. Germline-derived CDR1 and CDR2 are SGDLS and YYNGEE. The CDR3 here is CASSVTVNYGYTF. CDR3 nucleotides: TGTGCCAGCAGCGTCACAGTTAACTATGGCTACACCTTC.

The genes are TRBV19 and TRBJ2-3, with TRBD2 matching 10 bases. Germline CDR1 and CDR2: LNHDA and SQIVND (reference sequence). J was trimmed by 2 bases and V by 9 bases; bases with no gene match: 5. This CDR3 is built from 14 residues. CDR3 DNA sequence: TGTGCCAGCATAGCGGGGGGTCTCACAGATACGCAGTATTTT. This gives the protein CASIAGGLTDTQYF.

V usage is TRBV7-2 and J usage is TRBJ2-1; the D is unclear. The CDR3 has 12 residues. V lost 6 bases and J lost 6, with 9 bases in between. Looked up from germline, CDR1 is SGHTA and CDR2 is FQGNSA. The CDR3: CASRHSGNEQFF. The CDR3 coding sequence is TGTGCCAGCAGACATTCGGGCAATGAGCAGTTCTTC.

In its sample, this clone was seen a few times. The chain couples TRBV10-3 to TRBJ1-1; D ambiguous. This CDR3 is 15 amino acids long. Trimming pared 4 bases from V and 1 base from J, leaving 13 bases between. Germline lookup yields CDR1 ENHRY and CDR2 SYGVKD. The CDR3 region is CAISARTLTNTEAFF. The CDR3 DNA follows: TGTGCCATCAGTGCCCGGACTCTTACGAACACTGAAGCTTTCTTT.

The rearrangement uses TRBV6-5 and TRBJ1-2, with 7 bases lining up with TRBD1. This CDR3 has 12 residues. The V gene's germline CDR1 is MNHEY and CDR2 SVGAGI. V shed 6 bases and J 4 bases; nucleotides not matched to a gene: 2. Here the CDR3 reads CASRGQTYGYTF. For the CDR3, the DNA is TGTGCCAGCAGGGGACAGACCTATGGCTACACCTTC.

The chain carries TRBV7-8 and TRBJ2-5, with 9 positions matching TRBD1. The CDR3 has 17 amino acids. Trimming removed 4 bases from V and 5 bases from J; junction bases left unmatched: 14. CDR1 and CDR2 (germline): SGHVS, FQNEAQ. The CDR3 region has the DNA TGTGCCAGCAGCTCCTATCAGGGACAGGGAGCGGAGGAGACCCAGTACTTC. Residues: CASSSYQGQGAEETQYF. Full variable domain (missing parts from reference TRBV7-8 and TRBJ2-5): GAGVSQSPRYKVAKRGQDVALRCDPISGHVSLFWYQQALGQGPEFLTYFQNEAQLDKSGLPSDRFFAERPEGSVSTLKIQRTQQEDSAVYLCASSSYQGQGAEETQYFGPGTRLLVL.

The chain links TRBV5-6 to TRBJ1-1; tentative D call: TRBD1 (6 bases). In germline, CDR1 is SGHDT, CDR2 YYEEEE. This CDR3 contains 14 residues. The V gene lost 0 bases and the J gene lost 7 bases, with 13 bases spanning the gap. Here the CDR3 DNA reads TGTGCCAGCAGCTTGGTCGCAGGGGCAAATGAAGCTTTCTTT. Translated: CASSLVAGANEAFF.

This clone was detected only a few times. The chain recombines TRBV2 with TRBJ2-1; 9 positions agree with TRBD2. Germline V gene data show CDR1 as SNHLY and CDR2 as FYNNEI. The CDR3 has 14 residues. Unmatched junction bases numbered 5, after V lost 5 bases and J lost 6 bases. CDR3 nucleotides: TGTGCCAGCAGTTCGTCTAGCGGGACCAATGAGCAGTTCTTC. This codes for CASSSSSGTNEQFF.

This chain joins TRBV29-1 and TRBJ2-5; a weak D match, TRBD2 (5 bases). The CDR3 has 13 residues. The germline V gene encodes CDR1 SQVTM and CDR2 ANQGSEA. V gave up 6 bases and J gave up 9 bases, with 20 bases separating them. The CDR3 nucleotides are TGCAGCGTCACGGGGTATGGGAATGAGGCCCAGTACTTC. This encodes CSVTGYGNEAQYF.

This sequence joins TRBV2 and TRBJ2-7; 8 bases align to TRBD1. The V gene's germline CDR1 is SNHLY and CDR2 FYNNEI. Trimming at V came to 8 bases and at J to 2 bases, leaving 11 bases not matched to a gene. The length of the CDR3 is 15 residues. Here the CDR3 reads CASSGPGQATYEQYF. CDR3 DNA: TGTGCCAGCTCTGGCCCGGGACAGGCAACCTACGAGCAGTACTTC.

The rearrangement links TRBV19 to TRBJ1-2, with TRBD1 matching 9 bases. This CDR3 has 14 amino acids. Germline assignment: CDR1 LNHDA and CDR2 SQIVND (reference sequence). Unmatched junction bases numbered 5, after V lost 4 bases and J lost 5 bases. The CDR3: CASSTPGQGYGYTF. Here the CDR3 DNA reads TGTGCCAGTAGTACACCGGGACAGGGTTATGGCTACACCTTC.

This clone was recorded a few times. V and J are TRBV6-6 and TRBJ2-2, with D unclear. The CDR3 contains 11 residues. V gave up 5 bases and J gave up 6 bases, with 4 bases separating them. CDR1 and CDR2 (germline): MNHNY, SVGAGI (reference sequence). CDR3 region: CASSPAGELFF. In nucleotides, the CDR3 is TGTGCCAGCAGTCCGGCCGGGGAGCTGTTTTTT.

For this clone: The junction differs from germline at one of its ends, possibly a read error. The chain combines TRBV7-9 with TRBJ2-7, with 7 bases fitting TRBD2. Germline assignment: CDR1 SEHNR and CDR2 FQNEAQ (reference sequence). The CDR3 is 16 residues long. The CDR3 DNA reads as TGTTCCAGCAGCTCATTGGTTGGCGGGAGCTCCTACGAGCAGTACTTC. Translated: CSSSSLVGGSSYEQYF.

The V call is TRBV7-2, the J call TRBJ2-7; D may be TRBD1 (5 bases). This CDR3 spans 15 amino acids. Germline V gene lookup returns CDR1 SGHTA and CDR2 FQGNSA. The V and J ends lost 2 bases and 6 bases respectively, with 17 bases between them. The CDR3: CASSLFSQGRPEQYF. The CDR3 DNA is TGTGCCAGCAGCTTATTCTCGCAGGGTCGACCCGAGCAGTACTTC. Full variable domain (rest looked up from reference TRBV7-2 and TRBJ2-7): GAGVSQSPSNKVTEKGKDVELRCDPISGHTALYWYRQSLGQGLEFLIYFQGNSAPDKSGLPSDRFSAERTGGSVSTLTIQRTQQEDSAVYLCASSLFSQGRPEQYFGPGTRLTVT.